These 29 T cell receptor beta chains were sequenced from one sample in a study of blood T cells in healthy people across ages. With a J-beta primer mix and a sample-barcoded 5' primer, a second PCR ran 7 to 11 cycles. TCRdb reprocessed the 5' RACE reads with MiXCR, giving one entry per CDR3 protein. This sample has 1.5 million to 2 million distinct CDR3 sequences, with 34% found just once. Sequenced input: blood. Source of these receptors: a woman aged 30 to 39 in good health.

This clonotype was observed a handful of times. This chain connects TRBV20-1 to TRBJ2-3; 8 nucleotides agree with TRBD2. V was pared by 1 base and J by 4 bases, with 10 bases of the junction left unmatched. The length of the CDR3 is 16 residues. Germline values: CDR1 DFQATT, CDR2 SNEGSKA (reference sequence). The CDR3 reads CSARGPGSGGPDTQYF. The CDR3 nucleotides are TGCAGTGCTAGAGGGCCGGGAAGCGGGGGACCAGATACGCAGTATTTT.

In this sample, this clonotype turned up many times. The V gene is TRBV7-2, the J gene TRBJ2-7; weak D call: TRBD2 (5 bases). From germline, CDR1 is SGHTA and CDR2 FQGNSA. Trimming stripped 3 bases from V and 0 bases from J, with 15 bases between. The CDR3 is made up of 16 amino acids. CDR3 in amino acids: CASSFLPGGTSYEQYF. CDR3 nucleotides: TGTGCCAGCAGCTTCCTCCCAGGAGGAACCTCCTACGAGCAGTACTTC.

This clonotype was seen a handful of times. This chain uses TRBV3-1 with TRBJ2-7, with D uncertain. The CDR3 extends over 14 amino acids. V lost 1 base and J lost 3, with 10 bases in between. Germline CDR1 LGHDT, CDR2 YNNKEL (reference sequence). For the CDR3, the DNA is TGTGCCAGCAGCCAAGGCAGAATCTTCTACGAGCAGTACTTC. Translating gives CASSQGRIFYEQYF.

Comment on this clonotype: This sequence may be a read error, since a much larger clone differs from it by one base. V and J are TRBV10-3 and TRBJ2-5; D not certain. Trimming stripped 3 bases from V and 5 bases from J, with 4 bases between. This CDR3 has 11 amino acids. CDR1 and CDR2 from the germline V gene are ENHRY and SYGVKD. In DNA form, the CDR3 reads TGTGCCATCAGTGACGCCGAGACCCAGTACTTC. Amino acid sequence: CAISDAETQYF.

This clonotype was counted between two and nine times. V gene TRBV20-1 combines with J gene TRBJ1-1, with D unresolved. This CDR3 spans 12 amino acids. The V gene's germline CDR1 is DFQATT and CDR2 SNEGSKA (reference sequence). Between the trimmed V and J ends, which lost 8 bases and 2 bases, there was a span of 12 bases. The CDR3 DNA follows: TGCAGTCAATCAGCCCCTAACACTGAAGCTTTCTTT. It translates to CSQSAPNTEAFF.

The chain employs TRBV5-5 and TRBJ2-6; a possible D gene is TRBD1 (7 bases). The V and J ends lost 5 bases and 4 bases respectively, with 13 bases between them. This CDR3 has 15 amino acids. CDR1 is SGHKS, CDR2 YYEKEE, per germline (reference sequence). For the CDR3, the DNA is TGTGCCAGCAGTGGAGGGACAGCCGGGGCCAACGTCCTGACTTTC. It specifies CASSGGTAGANVLTF.

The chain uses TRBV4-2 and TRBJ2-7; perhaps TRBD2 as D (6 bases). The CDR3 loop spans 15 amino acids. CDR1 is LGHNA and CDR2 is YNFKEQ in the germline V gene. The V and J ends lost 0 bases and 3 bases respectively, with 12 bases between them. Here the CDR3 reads CASSQDRGIHYEQYF. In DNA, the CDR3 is TGTGCCAGCAGCCAAGATCGGGGGATCCACTACGAGCAGTACTTC.

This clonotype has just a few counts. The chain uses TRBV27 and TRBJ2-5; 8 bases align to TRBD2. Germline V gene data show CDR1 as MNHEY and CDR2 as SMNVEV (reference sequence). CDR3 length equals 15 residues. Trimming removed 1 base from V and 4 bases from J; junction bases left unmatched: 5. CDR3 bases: TGTGCCAGCAGTTTATTTTTCGGGGGGGGAGAGACCCAGTACTTC. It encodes CASSLFFGGGETQYF.

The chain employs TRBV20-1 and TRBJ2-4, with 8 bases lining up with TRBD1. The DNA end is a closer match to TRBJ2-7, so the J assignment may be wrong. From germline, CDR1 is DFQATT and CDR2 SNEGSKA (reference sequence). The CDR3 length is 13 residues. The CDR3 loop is CSVPRGHLNEQYF. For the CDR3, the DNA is TGCAGTGTCCCCAGGGGGCATCTCAACGAGCAGTACTTC.

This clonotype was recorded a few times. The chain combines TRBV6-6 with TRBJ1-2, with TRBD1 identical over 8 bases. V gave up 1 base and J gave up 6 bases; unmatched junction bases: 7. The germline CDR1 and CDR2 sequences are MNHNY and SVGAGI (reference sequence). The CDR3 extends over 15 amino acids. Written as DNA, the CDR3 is TGTGCCAGCAGTTACTTGCCAGGGGGCGGGAATGGCTACACCTTC. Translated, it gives CASSYLPGGGNGYTF.

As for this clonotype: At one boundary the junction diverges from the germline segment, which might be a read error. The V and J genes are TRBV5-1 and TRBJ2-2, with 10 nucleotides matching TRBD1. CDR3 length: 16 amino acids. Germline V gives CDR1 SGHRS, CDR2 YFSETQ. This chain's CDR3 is CASNQGQGVNTRELFF. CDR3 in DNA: TGCGCCAGCAACCAAGGACAGGGGGTGAACACCAGGGAGCTGTTTTTT.

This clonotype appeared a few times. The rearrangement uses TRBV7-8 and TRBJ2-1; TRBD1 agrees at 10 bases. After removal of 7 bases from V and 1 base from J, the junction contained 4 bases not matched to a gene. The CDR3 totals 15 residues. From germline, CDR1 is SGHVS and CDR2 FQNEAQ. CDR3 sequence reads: CASMGDRGSYNEQFF. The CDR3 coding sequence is TGTGCCAGCATGGGGGACAGGGGATCCTACAATGAGCAGTTCTTC. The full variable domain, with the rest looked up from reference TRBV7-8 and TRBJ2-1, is GAGVSQSPRYKVAKRGQDVALRCDPISGHVSLFWYQQALGQGPEFLTYFQNEAQLDKSGLPSDRFFAERPEGSVSTLKIQRTQQEDSAVYLCASMGDRGSYNEQFFGPGTRLTVL.

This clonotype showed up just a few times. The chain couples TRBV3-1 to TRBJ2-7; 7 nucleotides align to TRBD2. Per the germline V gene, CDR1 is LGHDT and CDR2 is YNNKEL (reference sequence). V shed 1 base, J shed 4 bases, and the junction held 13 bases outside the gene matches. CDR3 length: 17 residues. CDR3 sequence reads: CASSQGGAGETSYEQYF. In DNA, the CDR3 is TGTGCCAGCAGCCAAGGAGGGGCGGGGGAGACCTCTTACGAGCAGTACTTC.

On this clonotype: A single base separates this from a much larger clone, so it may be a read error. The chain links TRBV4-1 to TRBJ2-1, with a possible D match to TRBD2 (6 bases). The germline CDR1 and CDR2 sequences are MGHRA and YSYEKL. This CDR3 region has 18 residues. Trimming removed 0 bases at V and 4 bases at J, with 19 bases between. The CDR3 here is CASSQDSPGVSGYNEQFF. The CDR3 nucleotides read TGCGCCAGCAGCCAAGATTCCCCGGGGGTTAGCGGTTACAATGAGCAGTTCTTC.

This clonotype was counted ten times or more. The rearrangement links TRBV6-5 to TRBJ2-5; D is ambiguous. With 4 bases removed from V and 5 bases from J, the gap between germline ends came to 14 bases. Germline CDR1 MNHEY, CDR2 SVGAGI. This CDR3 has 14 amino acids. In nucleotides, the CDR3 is TGTGCCAGCAGTTCCTCTAGTGTGCGGGAGACCCAGTACTTC. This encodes CASSSSSVRETQYF.

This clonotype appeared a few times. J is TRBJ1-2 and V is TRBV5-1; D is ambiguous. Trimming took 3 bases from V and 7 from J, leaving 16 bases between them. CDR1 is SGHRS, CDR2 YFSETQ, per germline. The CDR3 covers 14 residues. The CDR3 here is CASSYRSGSFGYTF. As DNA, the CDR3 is TGCGCCAGCAGCTACCGGTCGGGATCATTTGGCTACACCTTC.

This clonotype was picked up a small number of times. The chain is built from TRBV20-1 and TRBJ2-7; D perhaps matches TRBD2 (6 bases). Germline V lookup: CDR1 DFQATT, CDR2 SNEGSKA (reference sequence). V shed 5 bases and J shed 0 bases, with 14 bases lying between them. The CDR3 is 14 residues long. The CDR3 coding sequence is TGCAGTGCTGGTTCGGCGGGAATCTCCTACGAGCAGTACTTC. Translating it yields CSAGSAGISYEQYF.

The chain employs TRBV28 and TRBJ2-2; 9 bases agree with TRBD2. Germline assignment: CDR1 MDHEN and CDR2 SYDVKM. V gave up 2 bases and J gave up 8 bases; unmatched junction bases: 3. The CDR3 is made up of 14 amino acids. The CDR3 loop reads CASSLAGGPGELFF. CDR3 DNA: TGTGCCAGCAGTTTAGCGGGAGGGCCTGGGGAGCTGTTTTTT. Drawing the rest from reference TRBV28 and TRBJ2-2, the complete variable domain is DVKVTQSSRYLVKRTGEKVFLECVQDMDHENMFWYRQDPGLGLRLIYFSYDVKMKEKGDIPEGYSVSREKKERFSLILESASTNQTSMYLCASSLAGGPGELFFGEGSRLTVL.

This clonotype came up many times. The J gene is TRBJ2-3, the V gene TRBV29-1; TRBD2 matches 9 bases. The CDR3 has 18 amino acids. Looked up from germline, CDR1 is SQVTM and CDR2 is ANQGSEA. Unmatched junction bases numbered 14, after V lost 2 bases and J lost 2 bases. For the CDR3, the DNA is TGCAGCGTTGAACAGGTCGGGGAACTAGCGGGCCCCACAGATACGCAGTATTTT. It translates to CSVEQVGELAGPTDTQYF.

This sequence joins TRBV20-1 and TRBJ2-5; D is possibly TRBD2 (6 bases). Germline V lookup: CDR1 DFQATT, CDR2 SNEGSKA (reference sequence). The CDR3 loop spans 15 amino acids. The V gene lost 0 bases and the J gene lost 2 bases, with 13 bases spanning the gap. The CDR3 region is CSARDFRGNQETQYF. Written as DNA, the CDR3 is TGCAGTGCTAGAGATTTCCGGGGGAATCAAGAGACCCAGTACTTC.

CDR3 residues: CASSRQTGASTDTQYF. The CDR3 DNA reads as TGCGCCAGCAGCCGACAGACAGGGGCTAGCACAGATACGCAGTATTTT. The chain links TRBV4-1 to TRBJ2-3; 8 bases line up with TRBD1. The J segment lost 0 bases and the V segment lost 4 bases, leaving 6 bases of the junction unmatched. CDR3 length equals 16 residues. The germline V gene has CDR1 MGHRA and CDR2 YSYEKL.

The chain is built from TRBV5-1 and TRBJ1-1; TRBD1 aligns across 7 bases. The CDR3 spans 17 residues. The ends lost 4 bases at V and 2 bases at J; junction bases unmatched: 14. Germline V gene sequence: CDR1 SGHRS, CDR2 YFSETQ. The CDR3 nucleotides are TGCGCCAGCAGCCCCCGACAGGGCCTAATCCTTAACACTGAAGCTTTCTTT. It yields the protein CASSPRQGLILNTEAFF. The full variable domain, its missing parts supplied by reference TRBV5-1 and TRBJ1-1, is KAGVTQTPRYLIKTRGQQVTLSCSPISGHRSVSWYQQTPGQGLQFLFEYFSETQRNKGNFPGRFSGRQFSNSRSEMNVSTLELGDSALYLCASSPRQGLILNTEAFFGQGTRLTVV.

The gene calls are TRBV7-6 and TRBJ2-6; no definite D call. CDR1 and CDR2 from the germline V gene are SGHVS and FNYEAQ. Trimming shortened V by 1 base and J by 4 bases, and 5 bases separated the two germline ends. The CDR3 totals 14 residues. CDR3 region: CASSLETGANVLTF. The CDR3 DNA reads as TGTGCCAGCAGCTTAGAGACAGGGGCCAACGTCCTGACTTTC.

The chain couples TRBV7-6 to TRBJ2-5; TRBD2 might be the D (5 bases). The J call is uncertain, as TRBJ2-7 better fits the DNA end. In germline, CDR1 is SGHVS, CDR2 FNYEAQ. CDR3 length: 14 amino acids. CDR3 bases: TGTGCCAGCAGCCTGAACGGGGTTCCAACCGAGCAGTACTTC. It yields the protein CASSLNGVPTEQYF.

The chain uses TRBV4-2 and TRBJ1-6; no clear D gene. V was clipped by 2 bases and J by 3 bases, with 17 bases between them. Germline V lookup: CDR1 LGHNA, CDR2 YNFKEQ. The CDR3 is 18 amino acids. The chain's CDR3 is CASSQRRAGEDYNSPLHF. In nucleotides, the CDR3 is TGTGCCAGCAGCCAACGACGGGCGGGAGAAGACTATAATTCACCCCTCCACTTT.

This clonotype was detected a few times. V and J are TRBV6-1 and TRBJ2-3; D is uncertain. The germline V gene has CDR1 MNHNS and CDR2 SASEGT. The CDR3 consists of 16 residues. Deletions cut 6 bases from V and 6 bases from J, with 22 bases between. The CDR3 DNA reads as TGTGCCAGCAGAGAATATACCGGCACTAAGGTGGATACGCAGTATTTT. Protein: CASREYTGTKVDTQYF.

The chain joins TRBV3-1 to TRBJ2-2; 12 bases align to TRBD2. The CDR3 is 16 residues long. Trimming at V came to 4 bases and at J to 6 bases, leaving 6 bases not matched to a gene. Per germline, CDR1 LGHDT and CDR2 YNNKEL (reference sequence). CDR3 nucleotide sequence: TGTGCCAGCAGCCGTACTAGCGGGAGGATGCCCGGGGAGCTGTTTTTT. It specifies CASSRTSGRMPGELFF.

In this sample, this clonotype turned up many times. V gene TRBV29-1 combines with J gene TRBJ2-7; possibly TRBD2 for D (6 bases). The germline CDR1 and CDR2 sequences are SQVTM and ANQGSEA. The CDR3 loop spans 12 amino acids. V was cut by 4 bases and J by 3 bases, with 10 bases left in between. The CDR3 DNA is TGCAGCGTTGTTGGGGGGTTCTACGAGCAGTACTTC. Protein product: CSVVGGFYEQYF.

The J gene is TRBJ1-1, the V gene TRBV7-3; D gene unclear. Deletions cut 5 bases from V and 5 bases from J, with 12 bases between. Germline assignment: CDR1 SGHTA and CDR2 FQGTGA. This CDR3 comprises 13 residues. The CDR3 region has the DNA TGTGCCAGCAGCCCGCAAGTAGTTACTGAAGCTTTCTTT. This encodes CASSPQVVTEAFF. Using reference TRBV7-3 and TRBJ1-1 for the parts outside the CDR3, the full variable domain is GAGVSQTPSNKVTEKGKYVELRCDPISGHTALYWYRQSLGQGPEFLIYFQGTGAADDSGLPNDRFFAVRPEGSVSTLKIQRTERGDSAVYLCASSPQVVTEAFFGQGTRLTVV.